This TCR beta chain was profiled in a study of type 1 regulatory T cells. About the study: An in vitro protocol generated T-allo10, a Tr1-enriched, alloantigen-specific CD4 T cell product. Study conclusions and caveats: Compared with non-type 1 regulatory T cells, type 1 regulatory T cells showed a more restricted TCR repertoire.

Germline-derived CDR1 and CDR2 are SNHLY and FYNNEI. CDR3 length: 15 amino acids. With 7 bases clipped from V and 9 bases from J, the junction kept 15 bases outside the gene matches. About this clonotype: Its antigen is as yet unknown.

TCRdb ran MiXCR on the reads and lists one entry per CDR3 protein. Among about 59,000 distinct CDR3 sequences listed, less than 65% were seen once. Sequencing was performed on cultured non-Tr1 T cells, either the whole culture or a sorted T cell fraction (not recorded which). The sequence derives from a human donor in good health. The rearrangement uses TRBV2 and TRBJ2-1, with TRBD1 matching over 7 bases. The chain's CDR3 is CASNEGTRGGPEQFF. Here the CDR3 DNA reads TGTGCCAGCAACGAAGGTACTAGAGGGGGCCCTGAGCAGTTCTTC. Complete variable domain (other parts from reference TRBV2 and TRBJ2-1): EPEVTQTPSHQVTQMGQEVILRCVPISNHLYFYWYRQILGQKVEFLVSFYNNEISEKSEIFDDQFSVERPDGSNFTLKIRSTKLEDSAMYFCASNEGTRGGPEQFFGPGTRLTVL.